The 8 T cell receptor beta chains below all came from one sample that was sequenced in a study of cytomegalovirus exposure and HLA in healthy donors. In the PCR, 60 Vbeta and 13 Jbeta primers were used. Assay: immunoSEQ multiplex PCR; the TCRdb copy retains only in-frame clones and omits some. The sample holds roughly 70,000 clones; roughly 81% are singletons and the top ten take over 10%. The sequenced sample was PBMCs. These receptors were collected from a human donor in good health.

A single count supports this clone. The chain recombines TRBV7-8 with TRBJ2-5, with TRBD2 matching 7 bases. The CDR3 spans 14 residues. CDR1 is SGHVS, CDR2 FQNEAQ, per germline. With V trimmed by 3 bases and J by 5 bases, 6 bases remained unmatched. As DNA, the CDR3 is TGTGCCAGCAGCTTCAATACAGCGGGGGAGACCCAGTACTTC. It encodes CASSFNTAGETQYF.

The rearrangement links TRBV7-2 to TRBJ2-7; 15 bases are a match to TRBD2. The junction had 7 bases not matched to a gene; V was cut back by 5 bases and J by 2 bases. The CDR3 is 17 residues long. Germline V lookup: CDR1 SGHTA, CDR2 FQGNSA. The CDR3 region is CASSGGLAGGLAYEQYF. The CDR3 bases are TGTGCCAGCAGCGGTGGACTAGCGGGAGGGTTAGCCTACGAGCAGTACTTC. Full variable domain (rest looked up from reference TRBV7-2 and TRBJ2-7): GAGVSQSPSNKVTEKGKDVELRCDPISGHTALYWYRQSLGQGLEFLIYFQGNSAPDKSGLPSDRFSAERTGGSVSTLTIQRTQQEDSAVYLCASSGGLAGGLAYEQYFGPGTRLTVT.

The chain employs TRBV7-9 and TRBJ2-5; 11 bases map to TRBD2. The CDR3 is made up of 16 amino acids. From germline, CDR1 is SEHNR and CDR2 FQNEAQ (reference sequence). V trimming: 4 bases; J trimming: 1 base; junction bases outside the gene matches: 5. The CDR3 nucleotides read TGTGCCAGCAGCTCTCCGGGACTAGCGGCCCAAGAGACCCAGTACTTC. This codes for CASSSPGLAAQETQYF.

This chain uses TRBV29-1 with TRBJ1-1; no reliable D call. Germline loops: CDR1 SQVTM, CDR2 ANQGSEA. The V end was cut by 7 bases, the J end by 1 base, with 13 bases between. This CDR3 spans 13 amino acids. CDR3 bases: TGCAGCGCCCGAACCGCGGAGAACACTGAAGCTTTCTTT. Translating it yields CSARTAENTEAFF.

The rearrangement links TRBV7-9 to TRBJ1-4; 10 bases match TRBD1. Germline values: CDR1 SEHNR, CDR2 FQNEAQ (reference sequence). The CDR3 sequence is 16 residues long. V was pared by 5 bases and J by 5 bases, with 8 bases of the junction left unmatched. The CDR3 here is CASSVDRGHKNEKLFF. The CDR3 coding sequence is TGTGCCAGCAGCGTTGACAGGGGGCACAAAAATGAAAAACTGTTTTTT.

This clone has more than one count but fewer than ten. This chain links TRBV9 with TRBJ2-5, with no clear D. The germline V gene encodes CDR1 SGDLS and CDR2 YYNGEE. The CDR3 consists of 15 residues. The germline V and J ends were trimmed by 0 bases and 2 bases, with 11 bases remaining between them. CDR3 in DNA: TGTGCCAGCAGCGTAGAACAAACAGCTCAAGAGACCCAGTACTTC. It codes for CASSVEQTAQETQYF.

This clone was counted only a few times. The chain combines TRBV11-2 with TRBJ2-7, with 7 bases lining up with TRBD1. The CDR3 is 14 amino acids. Germline CDR1 SGHAT, CDR2 FQNNGV. V was clipped by 5 bases and J by 2 bases; unmatched bases: 6. CDR3 sequence (DNA): TGTGCCAGCAGCCCACGACAGGGCCCCTACGAGCAGTACTTC. It translates to CASSPRQGPYEQYF.

The chain has TRBV11-2 and TRBJ1-6; tentatively, D is TRBD1 (6 bases). The V end lost 5 bases, the J end lost 2 bases, and 13 bases lay between the germline ends. The CDR3 loop spans 16 amino acids. Germline CDR1 SGHAT, CDR2 FQNNGV. The CDR3 spells CASSLRQVPYNSPLHF. The CDR3, as DNA: TGTGCCAGCAGCCTCCGACAGGTCCCCTATAATTCACCCCTCCACTTT.